Sequencing of this T cell receptor (beta chain) was carried out in a study of cytomegalovirus exposure and HLA in healthy donors. PCR primers comprised 60 Vbeta and 13 Jbeta primers. Clones were read by immunoSEQ multiplex PCR, and TCRdb kept only the in-frame ones, dropping some. The table records roughly 100,000 clones, 75% to 90% of them present only once. CDR1 is SGHNT, CDR2 YYREEE, per germline (reference sequence). CDR3 length: 16 amino acids. Trimming shortened V by 4 bases and J by 0 bases, and 14 bases separated the two germline ends. A remark on this clone: Its specificity is not known.

Findings of the study overall: The authors later found TCR association rates varying by HLA locus, with DRB1 most and HLA-C fewest. Cytomegalovirus-associated TCR beta chains were listed, numbering over 150.

Healthy donors of bone marrow made up the group. The V and J genes are TRBV5-4 and TRBJ1-5; D is uncertain. The TCR was taken from a young man in good health and CMV-seronegative. The source material was PBMCs. CDR3 in amino acids: CASSIPQNNSNQPQHF. CDR3 DNA: TGTGCCAGCAGCATTCCTCAGAATAATAGCAATCAGCCCCAGCATTTT. Drawing the rest from reference TRBV5-4 and TRBJ1-5, the complete variable domain is ETGVTQSPTHLIKTRGQQVTLRCSSQSGHNTVSWYQQALGQGPQFIFQYYREEENGRGNFPPRFSGLQFPNYSSELNVNALELDDSALYLCASSIPQNNSNQPQHFGDGTRLSIL.